Given below is one T cell receptor (beta chain) in context. This sample was taken from a study of CD8+ T cells in alopecia areata. TCR sequencing used cDNA made by reverse transcription of extracted RNA. Assay used: immunoSEQ multiplex PCR; TCRdb lists only in-frame clones, some missing. The sample has 200,000 or so clones, roughly 60% seen once. Treatment specified: oral pan-JAK inhibitor, 5-10 mg twice daily. This CDR3 contains 15 residues. After removal of 5 bases from V and 2 bases from J, the junction contained 5 bases not matched to a gene. The V gene's germline CDR1 is MNHNS and CDR2 SASEGT. The material sequenced was CD4+ T cells sorted from blood, taken at week 24, from a patient treated with tofacitinib. This receptor was taken from a human donor with alopecia areata. The chain joins TRBV6-1 to TRBJ2-5, with 10 bases identical to TRBD1. The CDR3 protein is CASSRQGASQETQYF. DNA for the CDR3: TGTGCCAGCAGTCGACAGGGGGCCTCGCAAGAGACCCAGTACTTC.